This TCR beta chain was identified during a study of Graves' ophthalmopathy and Graves' hyperthyroidism. Germline V CDR1 and CDR2: SGHTA, FQGNSA. The CDR3 runs 15 residues. Notes on the study in general: The blood repertoire also included most expanded thyroid clonotypes above 0.001 frequency.

As regards this clonotype: As yet, its antigen is unknown. An end of the junction does not agree with germline; a read error may underlie this.

Amplification of TCR beta CDR3 regions used RNA transcripts. HTBI primers primed a first-round RT-PCR, and a second-round multiplex PCR followed. TCRdb reprocessed the multiplex PCR reads via MiXCR and lists one record per CDR3 protein. This table has 500,000 to 800,000 distinct CDR3 sequences, about two fifths appearing once. Sequencing input: peripheral blood. This sequence was found in an adult man with Graves' ophthalmopathy. The V call is TRBV7-2, the J call TRBJ2-7, with TRBD1 identical over 8 bases. CDR3 sequence (DNA): TGTGCCAGCAGCCTGGACAGGGAAAATACCGGGGAGCTGTACTTC. Protein sequence: CASSLDRENTGELYF. The full variable domain, with the rest looked up from reference TRBV7-2 and TRBJ2-7, is GAGVSQSPSNKVTEKGKDVELRCDPISGHTALYWYRQSLGQGLEFLIYFQGNSAPDKSGLPSDRFSAERTGGSVSTLTIQRTQQEDSAVYLCASSLDRENTGELYFGPGTRLTVT.